This record covers a single T cell receptor (beta chain). Its antigen is still unknown. Germline V gene data show CDR1 as LNHDA and CDR2 as SQIVND (reference sequence). This CDR3 is 15 amino acids long. V lost 1 base to trimming and J lost 1 base, with 8 bases between them. The data are from a study of graft-versus-host responses after intestinal transplantation. Whole-study context: All recipients got anti-thymocyte globulin induction, then tacrolimus and steroids for three to four years.

Produced via immunoSEQ multiplex PCR; TCRdb's table is partial and in-frame only. This sample yields fewer than 90,000 clones, of which about 94% are seen a single time; over 0.15% belongs to the top ten. Study-level results: High graft-versus-host to host-versus-graft clonal ratios were found in allografts of patients who had graft-donor T cell macrochimerism. Present in recipient marrow, GvH clones included some that appeared first in ileum or blood.

The sequencing used unstimulated CD4+ T cells sorted from spleen or lymph node cells, collected before transplant. The chain joins TRBV19 to TRBJ1-5; no firm D call. This TCR was sampled from a human donor who was the organ donor for an intestinal transplant. The CDR3 sequence is CASSIVVGSNQPQHF. The DNA for the CDR3 is TGTGCCAGTAGTATAGTAGTAGGCAGCAATCAGCCCCAGCATTTT. The complete variable domain, with remaining parts taken from reference TRBV19 and TRBJ1-5, reads DGGITQSPKYLFRKEGQNVTLSCEQNLNHDAMYWYRQDPGQGLRLIYYSQIVNDFQKGDIAEGYSVSREKKESFPLTVTSAQKNPTAFYLCASSIVVGSNQPQHFGDGTRLSIL.